This entry lists 32 T cell receptor beta chains sequenced from one sample in a study of T cell changes during pregnancy in multiple sclerosis. Repertoires were generated with immunoSEQ multiplex PCR, while TCRdb's copy carries only in-frame clones and drops some. Among roughly 89,000 clones listed, 90% to 95% were seen once. The sample here was peripheral blood, taken in the first trimester of pregnancy. All receptors derive from a female donor with multiple sclerosis, enrolled in a pregnancy study.

V and J are TRBV14 and TRBJ2-1; TRBD2 agrees at 8 bases. The CDR3 contains 17 residues. With V trimmed by 3 bases and J by 6 bases, 13 bases remained unmatched. CDR1 is SGHDN and CDR2 is FVKESK in the germline V gene. CDR3 region: CASSHQLTSEGFNEQFF. CDR3 coding DNA: TGTGCCAGCAGCCACCAATTGACTAGCGAGGGGTTCAATGAGCAGTTCTTC.

About this clone: This sample also contains other DNA sequences that code for the same CDR3. V gene TRBV27 combines with J gene TRBJ1-2, with a weak D call TRBD1 (5 bases). Germline V gives CDR1 MNHEY, CDR2 SMNVEV (reference sequence). V was clipped by 2 bases and J by 4 bases, with 8 bases between them. The CDR3 is made up of 13 amino acids. The CDR3 spells CASSLQGSYGYTF. As DNA, the CDR3 is TGTGCCAGCAGTTTACAGGGTAGCTATGGCTACACCTTC.

This sequence joins TRBV25-1 and TRBJ2-1; D might be TRBD1 (5 bases). Germline loops: CDR1 MGHDK, CDR2 SYGVNS. V lost 4 bases, J lost 5 bases, and 12 bases lay in between. The CDR3 is 14 amino acids. This chain's CDR3 is CASSVPGNHNEQFF. CDR3 coding DNA: TGTGCCAGCAGTGTACCAGGGAATCACAATGAGCAGTTCTTC.

This chain joins TRBV2 and TRBJ2-2, with D possibly TRBD2 on 5 matching bases. Trimming shortened V by 4 bases and J by 0 bases, and 18 bases separated the two germline ends. Per germline, CDR1 SNHLY and CDR2 FYNNEI. This CDR3 contains 18 residues. The CDR3 spells CASSVMGGKGANTGELFF. The CDR3 DNA reads TGTGCCAGCAGTGTGATGGGTGGTAAGGGAGCGAACACCGGGGAGCTGTTTTTT.

This clone showed up just a few times. This chain joins TRBV2 and TRBJ1-5; tentatively, D is TRBD1 (5 bases). Germline V lookup: CDR1 SNHLY, CDR2 FYNNEI. The CDR3 totals 16 residues. Trimming stripped 5 bases from V and 3 bases from J, with 17 bases between. The CDR3, as DNA: TGTGCCAGCAGTATTGTTCAGTCAGGGAACAATCAGCCCCAGCATTTT. Encoded protein: CASSIVQSGNNQPQHF.

This clone was recorded only once. The chain carries TRBV7-8 and TRBJ2-1; 10 bases line up with TRBD2. J gave up 1 base and V 1 base, and 7 bases lay outside the gene matches. CDR1 and CDR2 (germline): SGHVS, FQNEAQ. CDR3 length equals 18 residues. The CDR3: CASSLEAGGPRSYNEQFF. The CDR3 bases are TGTGCCAGCAGCTTAGAAGCGGGGGGGCCCAGGTCCTACAATGAGCAGTTCTTC.

J is TRBJ1-1 and V is TRBV6-1; no firm D call. In germline, CDR1 is MNHNS, CDR2 SASEGT. V lost 2 bases and J lost 1, with 11 bases in between. The CDR3 loop spans 15 amino acids. DNA for the CDR3: TGTGCCAGCAGTGAACTAGAGGAACCGAACACTGAAGCTTTCTTT. Translating gives CASSELEEPNTEAFF.

The DNA of the CDR3 is TGTGCCGCGGGAACCTACGAGCAGTACTTC. This encodes CAAGTYEQYF. J is TRBJ2-7 and V is TRBV6-1, with D maybe TRBD2 (6 bases). The germline V and J ends were trimmed by 11 bases and 2 bases, with 7 bases remaining between them. CDR1 is MNHNS, CDR2 SASEGT, per germline. CDR3 size: 10 residues.

The V and J genes are TRBV19 and TRBJ2-7; possible D gene TRBD1, 5 bases. V was trimmed by 1 base and J by 5 bases, leaving 9 bases between them. The CDR3 runs 13 residues. The germline V gene has CDR1 LNHDA and CDR2 SQIVND (reference sequence). The DNA for the CDR3 is TGTGCCAGTAGTATAGGCAGGGTCCACGAGCAGTACTTC. It codes for CASSIGRVHEQYF.

The chain has TRBV5-5 and TRBJ1-5, with D tentatively TRBD1 (6 bases). Trimming left V 2 bases short and J 11 bases short, with 20 bases between. Germline lookup yields CDR1 SGHKS and CDR2 YYEKEE (reference sequence). CDR3 length equals 15 residues. CDR3 coding DNA: TGTGCCAGCAGCTTTGAGTGGACAGCGATAGGGGCCCAGCATTTT. As protein: CASSFEWTAIGAQHF.

J is TRBJ2-7 and V is TRBV19; 8 bases are shared with TRBD2. This CDR3 has 17 residues. From germline, CDR1 is LNHDA and CDR2 SQIVND (reference sequence). V was clipped by 4 bases and J by 0 bases; unmatched bases: 11. CDR3 amino acids: CASSNSGGQGNSYEQYF. The CDR3, as DNA: TGTGCCAGTAGTAATTCGGGGGGGCAGGGCAACTCCTACGAGCAGTACTTC.

The gene calls are TRBV7-9 and TRBJ1-5; 11 bases are a match to TRBD1. CDR3 size: 16 residues. CDR1 is SEHNR and CDR2 is FQNEAQ in the germline V gene (reference sequence). With V trimmed by 5 bases and J by 0 bases, 3 bases remained unmatched. CDR3 DNA sequence: TGTGCCAGCAGCGGGACAGGGGGGTATAGCAATCAGCCCCAGCATTTT. Translated, it gives CASSGTGGYSNQPQHF.

This chain links TRBV2 with TRBJ2-2; D not certain. V shed 8 bases and J shed 4 bases, with 5 bases lying between them. From germline, CDR1 is SNHLY and CDR2 FYNNEI. The CDR3 sequence is 11 residues long. The CDR3 is CASVGTGELFF. The CDR3 DNA follows: TGTGCCAGCGTCGGCACCGGGGAGCTGTTTTTT.

The chain employs TRBV6-1 and TRBJ2-3, with 11 positions matching TRBD2. CDR3 size: 15 residues. Germline V CDR1 and CDR2: MNHNS, SASEGT. The J segment lost 2 bases and the V segment lost 5 bases, leaving 3 bases of the junction unmatched. The CDR3 coding sequence is TGTGCCAGCAGTCTACTAGCGGGGGACACAGATACGCAGTATTTT. Protein sequence: CASSLLAGDTDTQYF.

This clone was seen a handful of times. This chain uses TRBV6-5 with TRBJ1-2; possible D gene TRBD1, 6 bases. Trimming removed 1 base from V and 8 bases from J, with 14 bases in between. The CDR3 has 14 residues. CDR1 MNHEY and CDR2 SVGAGI come from the germline V gene. The CDR3, as DNA: TGTGCCAGCAGTTACTTCGCAGGGGCGCCGGGCTACACCTTC. It specifies CASSYFAGAPGYTF.

V usage is TRBV6-1 and J usage is TRBJ1-1; 7 bases map to TRBD1. Looked up from germline, CDR1 is MNHNS and CDR2 is SASEGT. The CDR3 runs to 13 residues. J lost 1 base, V lost 7 bases, and 3 bases had no gene match. The chain's CDR3 is CASTYRGNTEAFF. CDR3 nucleotide sequence: TGTGCCAGCACTTACAGGGGGAACACTGAAGCTTTCTTT.

The rearrangement joins TRBV15 to TRBJ1-2, with D uncertain. V lost 0 bases and J lost 8, with 10 bases in between. The CDR3 extends over 13 amino acids. From germline, CDR1 is LNHNV and CDR2 YYDKDF (reference sequence). The CDR3 loop is CATSRDSRGGYTF. CDR3 in DNA: TGTGCCACCAGCAGAGATAGCCGCGGGGGCTACACCTTC.

This chain links TRBV7-9 with TRBJ2-7; 7 nucleotides match TRBD1. The CDR3 contains 16 residues. Trimming took 4 bases from V and 0 from J; bases not matched to a gene: 9. Germline V gene sequence: CDR1 SEHNR, CDR2 FQNEAQ (reference sequence). DNA for the CDR3: TGTGCCAGCAGCTCCTACCCGGGACAGACCTCCTACGAGCAGTACTTC. Its translation is CASSSYPGQTSYEQYF.

J is TRBJ1-4 and V is TRBV27; the D is unclear. CDR1 is MNHEY, CDR2 SMNVEV, per germline (reference sequence). This CDR3 region has 11 residues. The V end lost 3 bases, the J end lost 8 bases, and 4 bases lay between the germline ends. The CDR3 loop is CASSLREKLFF. The DNA for the CDR3 is TGTGCCAGCAGTTTGAGGGAAAAACTGTTTTTT.

The chain couples TRBV9 to TRBJ2-3; D is unresolved. V was shortened by 0 bases and J by 2 bases, with 7 bases between the two germline ends. Germline CDR1 reads SGDLS; CDR2 reads YYNGEE. This CDR3 comprises 14 residues. Here the CDR3 DNA reads TGTGCCAGCAGCGTAGGTTCCCTCACAGATACGCAGTATTTT. It encodes CASSVGSLTDTQYF.

This chain connects TRBV13 to TRBJ2-5; 7 bases fit TRBD1. Trimming cost V 5 bases and J 2 bases; bases outside gene matches: 5. The CDR3 has 14 residues. The germline gives CDR1 PRHDT, CDR2 FYEKMQ (reference sequence). The CDR3 DNA reads as TGTGCCAGCAGCCTCGGGACAGTTCAAGAGACCCAGTACTTC. It yields the protein CASSLGTVQETQYF.

The gene calls are TRBV13 and TRBJ2-1, with D unclear. Germline CDR1 is PRHDT and CDR2 is FYEKMQ (reference sequence). The CDR3 contains 15 residues. The germline V and J ends were trimmed by 3 bases and 0 bases, with 9 bases remaining between them. The chain's CDR3 is CASSLGTSSYNEQFF. As DNA, the CDR3 is TGTGCCAGCAGCTTGGGCACCAGCTCCTACAATGAGCAGTTCTTC.

The genes are TRBV21-1 and TRBJ2-7; the table gives TRBD1 as D, unverified against the DNA. TRBV21-1 counts as a pseudogene. The length of the CDR3 is 15 residues. The CDR3 sequence is CASSRGGQESYEQYF. The DNA for the CDR3 is TGTGCCAGCAGCAGGGGGGGACAGGAGTCATACGAGCAGTACTTC.

The sample holds many counts of this clone. This chain connects TRBV9 to TRBJ1-5; the match to TRBD1 covers 11 bases. With 3 bases clipped from V and 9 bases from J, the junction kept 5 bases outside the gene matches. The length of the CDR3 is 14 residues. CDR1 and CDR2 from the germline V gene are SGDLS and YYNGEE. CDR3 DNA: TGTGCCAGCAGCGAGGGGACAGGGGGAAGGCCCCAGCATTTT. Translating gives CASSEGTGGRPQHF.

This clone was picked up one time. The chain links TRBV30 to TRBJ1-2; TRBD1 is a possible D gene (6 bases). CDR1 is GTSNPN and CDR2 is SVGIG in the germline V gene (reference sequence). This CDR3 spans 14 amino acids. Trimming cost V 2 bases and J 8 bases, with 18 bases left between them. Written as DNA, the CDR3 is TGTGCCTGGAGTCCCTGGGAGGGGGGAGAAGGCTACACCTTC. Translation: CAWSPWEGGEGYTF.

V and J are TRBV18 and TRBJ1-1; 11 positions match TRBD1. V lost 2 bases and J lost 8; bases outside the gene matches: 4. The CDR3 spans 14 residues. CDR1 KGHSH and CDR2 LQKENI come from the germline V gene. The CDR3 DNA reads as TGTGCCAGCTCACCAGGACAGGGGGCTAAGGAAGCTTTCTTT. Translation gives CASSPGQGAKEAFF.

Comment on this clone: The germline gene is not matched at one end of the junction; a read error may be the cause. The rearrangement uses TRBV5-5 and TRBJ2-2; perhaps TRBD1 as D (5 bases). Looked up from germline, CDR1 is SGHKS and CDR2 is YYEKEE (reference sequence). There are 13 residues in the CDR3. The CDR3 sequence is CASSFAGQGELFF. DNA for the CDR3: TGCGCCAGCAGCTTTGCAGGGCAAGGGGAGCTGTTTTTT. Full variable domain (rest looked up from reference TRBV5-5 and TRBJ2-2): DAGVTQSPTHLIKTRGQQVTLRCSPISGHKSVSWYQQVLGQGPQFIFQYYEKEERGRGNFPDRFSARQFPNYSSELNVNALLLGDSALYLCASSFAGQGELFFGEGSRLTVL.

The chain couples TRBV29-1 to TRBJ2-7, with TRBD2 as a possible D gene (7 bases). V was trimmed by 4 bases and J by 2 bases, leaving 9 bases between them. The germline V gene has CDR1 SQVTM and CDR2 ANQGSEA. The CDR3 runs 12 residues. The chain's CDR3 is CSVGGGPYEQYF. The CDR3 nucleotides read TGCAGCGTTGGCGGGGGCCCCTACGAGCAGTACTTC.

The chain recombines TRBV5-6 with TRBJ2-4; weak D call: TRBD1 (5 bases). CDR1 SGHDT and CDR2 YYEEEE come from the germline V gene. V was cut by 1 base and J by 4 bases, with 12 bases left in between. This CDR3 is built from 15 residues. CDR3 loop: CASSLIQGKKNIQYF. DNA for the CDR3: TGTGCCAGCAGCTTGATTCAGGGTAAAAAAAACATTCAGTACTTC.

The chain links TRBV5-4 to TRBJ1-2; possible D gene TRBD1, 6 bases. This CDR3 has 14 residues. Per the germline V gene, CDR1 is SGHNT and CDR2 is YYREEE (reference sequence). Between the trimmed V and J ends, which lost 4 bases and 4 bases, there was a span of 14 bases. In DNA, the CDR3 is TGTGCCAGCAGCCCCCCGGACAGTTCCTATGGCTACACCTTC. Encoded protein: CASSPPDSSYGYTF.

This clone was picked up one time. This chain connects TRBV7-8 to TRBJ1-2; D uncertain. This CDR3 region has 13 residues. Germline V gene data show CDR1 as SGHVS and CDR2 as FQNEAQ. Deletions cut 0 bases from V and 4 bases from J, with 6 bases between. The CDR3 region is CASSLAGGYGYTF. The CDR3 bases are TGTGCCAGCAGCTTAGCAGGCGGCTATGGCTACACCTTC.

V is TRBV6-5 and J is TRBJ1-4; D ambiguous. The CDR3 loop spans 11 amino acids. Per germline, CDR1 MNHEY and CDR2 SVGAGI. Trimming removed 10 bases at V and 6 bases at J, with 9 bases between. CDR3 sequence reads: CATRFDEKLFF. The CDR3 DNA reads TGTGCCACCCGGTTTGATGAAAAACTGTTTTTT.